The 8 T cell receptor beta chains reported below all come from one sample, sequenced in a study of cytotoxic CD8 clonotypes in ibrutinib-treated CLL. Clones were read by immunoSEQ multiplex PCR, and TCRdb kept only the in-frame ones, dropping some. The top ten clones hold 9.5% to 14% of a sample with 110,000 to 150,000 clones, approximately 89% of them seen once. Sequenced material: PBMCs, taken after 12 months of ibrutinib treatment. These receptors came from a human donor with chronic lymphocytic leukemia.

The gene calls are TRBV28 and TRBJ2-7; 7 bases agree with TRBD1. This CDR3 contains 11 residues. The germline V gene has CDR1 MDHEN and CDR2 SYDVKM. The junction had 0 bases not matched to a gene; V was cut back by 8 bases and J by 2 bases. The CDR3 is CASGTAYEQYF. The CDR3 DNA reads TGTGCCAGCGGGACAGCCTACGAGCAGTACTTC.

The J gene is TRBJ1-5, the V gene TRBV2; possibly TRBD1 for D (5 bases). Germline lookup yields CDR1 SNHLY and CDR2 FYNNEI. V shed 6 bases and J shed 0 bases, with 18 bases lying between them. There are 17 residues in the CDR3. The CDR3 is CASRGKGTAYSNQPQHF. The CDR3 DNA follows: TGTGCCAGCAGGGGGAAAGGGACGGCTTATAGCAATCAGCCCCAGCATTTT.

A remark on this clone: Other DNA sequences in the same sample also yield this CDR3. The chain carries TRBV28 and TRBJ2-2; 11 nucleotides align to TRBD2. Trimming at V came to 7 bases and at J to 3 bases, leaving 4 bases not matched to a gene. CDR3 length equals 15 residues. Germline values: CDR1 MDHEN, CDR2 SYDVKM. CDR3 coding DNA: TGTGCCAGCATTACTAGCGGGAGAGACACCGGGGAGCTGTTTTTT. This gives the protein CASITSGRDTGELFF.

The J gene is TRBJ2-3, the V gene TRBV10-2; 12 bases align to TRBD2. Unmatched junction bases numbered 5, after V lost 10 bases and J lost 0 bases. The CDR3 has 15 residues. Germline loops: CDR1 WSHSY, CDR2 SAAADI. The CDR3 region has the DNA TGCGCCACCGACGGGACTAGCGGGAGCACAGATACGCAGTATTTT. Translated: CATDGTSGSTDTQYF.

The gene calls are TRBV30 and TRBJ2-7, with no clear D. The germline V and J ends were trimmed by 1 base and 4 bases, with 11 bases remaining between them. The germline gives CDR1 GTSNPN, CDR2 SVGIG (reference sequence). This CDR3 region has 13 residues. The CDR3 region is CAWSALYAYEQYF. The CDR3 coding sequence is TGTGCCTGGAGTGCACTATACGCATACGAGCAGTACTTC. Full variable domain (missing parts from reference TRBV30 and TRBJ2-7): SQTIHQWPATLVQPVGSPLSLECTVEGTSNPNLYWYRQAAGRGLQLLFYSVGIGQISSEVPQNLSASRPQDRQFILSSKKLLLSDSGFYLCAWSALYAYEQYFGPGTRLTVT.

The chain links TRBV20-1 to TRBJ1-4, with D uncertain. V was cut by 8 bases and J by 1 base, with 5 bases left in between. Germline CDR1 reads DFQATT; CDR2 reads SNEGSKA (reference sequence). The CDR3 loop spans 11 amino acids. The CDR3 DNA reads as TGCAGTTCTGAAACTAATGAAAAACTGTTTTTT. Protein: CSSETNEKLFF.

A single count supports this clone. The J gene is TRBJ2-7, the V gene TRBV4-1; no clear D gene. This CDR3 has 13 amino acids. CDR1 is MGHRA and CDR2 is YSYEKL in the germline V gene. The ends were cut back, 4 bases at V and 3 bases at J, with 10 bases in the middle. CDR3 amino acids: CASSLGLDYEQYF. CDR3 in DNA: TGCGCCAGCAGCCTCGGATTGGACTACGAGCAGTACTTC.

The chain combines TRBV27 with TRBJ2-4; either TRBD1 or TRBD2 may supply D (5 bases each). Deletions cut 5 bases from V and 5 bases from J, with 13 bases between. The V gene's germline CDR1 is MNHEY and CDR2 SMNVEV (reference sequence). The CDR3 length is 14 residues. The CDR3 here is CASSPRLGENIQYF. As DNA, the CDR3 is TGTGCCAGCAGTCCCCGACTGGGGGAAAACATTCAGTACTTC.